The next 23 T cell receptor beta chains were all read from a single sample in a study of blood T cell repertoires in COVID-19 (dated by TCRdb to 2018 to 2021). The receptor library was made with the immunoSEQ multiplex PCR assay. Drawn from immuneACCESS, this table holds only the in-frame rearrangements with V and J called that TCRdb kept. Clones are partly lost; checked studies trace under half to an unresolved V gene and leave the rest unexplained. Present in this sample are 200,000 to 250,000 clones, over 80% of which were seen just once. The ten largest account for approximately 2% of the sample. Sequenced input: PBMCs or T cells enriched from blood (not recorded which). These receptors were collected from a woman between 18 and 29 years old who had recovered from COVID-19.

The chain carries TRBV7-2 and TRBJ1-2; weak D call: TRBD1 (5 bases). The CDR3 extends over 16 amino acids. Trimming took off 1 base at V and 0 bases at J, with 12 bases between the two ends. The germline CDR1 and CDR2 sequences are SGHTA and FQGNSA. CDR3 DNA sequence: TGTGCCAGCAGCTTAGTGGGACGGGGGGCTAACTATGGCTACACCTTC. It encodes CASSLVGRGANYGYTF.

The rearrangement links TRBV9 to TRBJ2-1, with TRBD2 matching 16 bases. The CDR3 covers 17 residues. Germline V CDR1 and CDR2: SGDLS, YYNGEE. V trimming: 1 base; J trimming: 8 bases; junction bases outside the gene matches: 6. The CDR3 DNA reads as TGTGCCAGCAGCGTACTCGGGACTAGCGGGAGGGCCGATGAGCAGTTCTTC. It specifies CASSVLGTSGRADEQFF.

CDR3 in amino acids: CASSLVAGGNTDTQYF. CDR3 nucleotide sequence: TGTGCCAGCAGCTTAGTAGCGGGGGGGAACACAGATACGCAGTATTTT. This sequence joins TRBV7-2 and TRBJ2-3; 11 bases are shared with TRBD2. This CDR3 contains 16 residues. The junction had 2 bases not matched to a gene; V was cut back by 1 base and J by 2 bases. CDR1 is SGHTA and CDR2 is FQGNSA in the germline V gene.

This chain links TRBV5-1 with TRBJ1-2, with D tentatively TRBD1 (5 bases). V was pared by 0 bases and J by 2 bases, with 17 bases between. Germline values: CDR1 SGHRS, CDR2 YFSETQ. The CDR3 has 17 residues. As DNA, the CDR3 is TGCGCCAGCAGCTTGGGACGGGTAGGGAAGGGGAACTATGGCTACACCTTC. It specifies CASSLGRVGKGNYGYTF.

V gene TRBV3-1 (or the pseudogene TRBV3-2) combines with J gene TRBJ1-3; a possible D gene is TRBD1 (5 bases). In germline, CDR1 is LGHDT, CDR2 YNNKEL (reference sequence). This CDR3 contains 15 residues. V gave up 5 bases and J gave up 2 bases, with 13 bases separating them. The DNA for the CDR3 is TGTGCCAGCAGCGCCCGAGGAGGGGCTGGAAACACCATATATTTT. Protein: CASSARGGAGNTIYF.

This chain uses TRBV6-1 with TRBJ2-3; 9 bases agree with TRBD2. Germline V CDR1 and CDR2: MNHNS, SASEGT. CDR3 size: 15 residues. V gave up 2 bases and J gave up 4 bases; unmatched junction bases: 4. CDR3 bases: TGTGCCAGCAGTGAAAGTAGCGGGAGTTCAGATACGCAGTATTTT. Translated, it gives CASSESSGSSDTQYF.

V is TRBV7-8 and J is TRBJ1-1; 8 nucleotides agree with TRBD1. The ends lost 5 bases at V and 0 bases at J; junction bases unmatched: 11. Germline-derived CDR1 and CDR2 are SGHVS and FQNEAQ. This CDR3 contains 17 residues. CDR3: CASSRTTGGGMNTEAFF. The CDR3 DNA reads as TGTGCCAGCAGCCGCACTACAGGGGGAGGAATGAACACTGAAGCTTTCTTT.

J is TRBJ1-1 and V is TRBV27; 7 bases match TRBD1. V shed 6 bases and J 4 bases; nucleotides not matched to a gene: 8. The length of the CDR3 is 14 residues. The germline gives CDR1 MNHEY, CDR2 SMNVEV (reference sequence). CDR3 DNA sequence: TGTGCCAGCAGCACGACAGGGAGGAGCACTGAAGCTTTCTTT. Residues: CASSTTGRSTEAFF.

This chain uses TRBV5-6 with TRBJ1-2; TRBD1 matches at 8 bases. The CDR3 spans 17 residues. The J segment lost 5 bases and the V segment lost 2 bases, leaving 14 bases of the junction unmatched. Germline CDR1 is SGHDT and CDR2 is YYEEEE. The DNA for the CDR3 is TGTGCCAGCAGCTTAGTCCGGGACAGGTCAACCAGATATGGCTACACCTTC. Translated: CASSLVRDRSTRYGYTF.

The genes are TRBV6-5 and TRBJ2-4, with D perhaps TRBD2 (5 bases). Germline V gene sequence: CDR1 MNHEY, CDR2 SVGAGI. This CDR3 spans 12 amino acids. V was pared by 10 bases and J by 10 bases, with 17 bases between. The CDR3 loop reads CATAVGVGIQYF. Written as DNA, the CDR3 is TGTGCCACGGCGGTCGGGGTAGGGATTCAGTACTTC.

The J gene is TRBJ1-6, the V gene TRBV11-2, with D possibly being TRBD1 (6 bases). The CDR3 loop spans 14 amino acids. V was clipped by 2 bases and J by 8 bases, with 10 bases between them. CDR1 and CDR2 from the germline V gene are SGHAT and FQNNGV. This chain's CDR3 is CASSLSGADSPLHF. DNA of the CDR3: TGTGCCAGCAGCTTATCAGGGGCAGATTCACCCCTCCACTTT.

This rearrangement joins TRBV7-9 to TRBJ1-1; D might be TRBD1 (5 bases). Trimming pared 3 bases from V and 0 bases from J, leaving 14 bases between. Germline assignment: CDR1 SEHNR and CDR2 FQNEAQ (reference sequence). There are 16 residues in the CDR3. DNA for the CDR3: TGTGCCAGCAGCTTCGAACCAGGGTTAATGAACACTGAAGCTTTCTTT. It yields the protein CASSFEPGLMNTEAFF. Full variable domain (missing parts from reference TRBV7-9 and TRBJ1-1): DTGVSQNPRHKITKRGQNVTFRCDPISEHNRLYWYRQTLGQGPEFLTYFQNEAQLEKSRLLSDRFSAERPKGSFSTLEIQRTEQGDSAMYLCASSFEPGLMNTEAFFGQGTRLTVV.

This sequence joins TRBV4-1 and TRBJ2-2; D gene ambiguous. V was cut by 4 bases and J by 2 bases, with 11 bases left in between. Germline V gives CDR1 MGHRA, CDR2 YSYEKL. This CDR3 is built from 15 residues. The CDR3 here is CASSRPPGNTGELFF. The CDR3 region has the DNA TGCGCCAGCAGCCGACCCCCGGGTAACACCGGGGAGCTGTTTTTT.

The chain has TRBV2 and TRBJ1-2; D possibly corresponds to TRBD1 (5 bases). V lost 4 bases and J 9 bases, leaving 6 bases between the germline ends. The germline V gene has CDR1 SNHLY and CDR2 FYNNEI. The CDR3 extends over 10 amino acids. CDR3 sequence: CASSGTRYTF. DNA for the CDR3: TGTGCCAGCAGTGGGACACGCTACACCTTC. Full variable domain (remainder filled in from reference TRBV2 and TRBJ1-2): EPEVTQTPSHQVTQMGQEVILRCVPISNHLYFYWYRQILGQKVEFLVSFYNNEISEKSEIFDDQFSVERPDGSNFTLKIRSTKLEDSAMYFCASSGTRYTFGSGTRLTVV.

This clone was recorded only once. The rearrangement uses TRBV20-1 and TRBJ1-1, with TRBD1 matching over 7 bases. The CDR3 contains 13 residues. The germline V gene has CDR1 DFQATT and CDR2 SNEGSKA (reference sequence). V was pared by 3 bases and J by 0 bases, with 1 base of the junction left unmatched. CDR3 nucleotide sequence: TGCAGTGCTAGTGGGACAGTGAACACTGAAGCTTTCTTT. This gives the protein CSASGTVNTEAFF.

The chain combines TRBV11-3 with TRBJ1-4, with D maybe TRBD1 (5 bases). CDR1 SGHNT and CDR2 YENEEA come from the germline V gene. The CDR3 has 13 amino acids. V lost 3 bases to trimming and J lost 7 bases, with 9 bases between them. CDR3 amino acids: CASSFRQGEKLFF. The CDR3 nucleotides read TGTGCCAGCAGCTTCCGGCAGGGTGAAAAACTGTTTTTT.

This clone was observed a single time. The rearrangement links TRBV7-9 to TRBJ1-4; maybe TRBD1 (5 bases). Germline V gene data show CDR1 as SEHNR and CDR2 as FQNEAQ (reference sequence). The germline V and J ends were trimmed by 0 bases and 4 bases, with 9 bases remaining between them. The CDR3 totals 15 residues. The CDR3: CASSLAQGFNEKLFF. DNA for the CDR3: TGTGCCAGCAGCTTAGCTCAGGGCTTTAATGAAAAACTGTTTTTT.

This sequence joins TRBV24-1 and TRBJ2-1; TRBD2 is a possible D gene (6 bases). The germline V and J ends were trimmed by 9 bases and 3 bases, with 14 bases remaining between them. CDR3 length: 14 amino acids. The germline V gene encodes CDR1 KGHDR and CDR2 SFDVKD. CDR3 amino acids: CATRAGSNYNEQFF. CDR3 sequence (DNA): TGTGCCACCCGAGCGGGCTCGAACTACAATGAGCAGTTCTTC.

The chain carries TRBV24-1 and TRBJ1-2; D ambiguous. Trimming stripped 1 base from V and 8 bases from J, with 10 bases between. The CDR3 is 13 amino acids. The germline V gene encodes CDR1 KGHDR and CDR2 SFDVKD. CDR3 nucleotide sequence: TGTGCCACCAGTGATTTCGCGGGAGAGGGCTACACCTTC. Its protein is CATSDFAGEGYTF.

This clone was found once. J is TRBJ2-7 and V is TRBV27; TRBD2 aligns across 12 bases. The CDR3 has 16 residues. The trim removed 1 base at V and 7 bases at J, leaving 8 bases unmatched. The germline V gene has CDR1 MNHEY and CDR2 SMNVEV (reference sequence). CDR3 amino acids: CASSLCSSGGACEQYF. CDR3 coding DNA: TGTGCCAGCAGTTTATGCTCTAGCGGGGGGGCCTGTGAGCAGTACTTC.

The rearrangement links TRBV5-1 to TRBJ2-7; 10 nucleotides match TRBD1. The V gene end was trimmed by 0 bases and the J gene end by 3 bases; junction bases not matched to a gene: 3. CDR3 size: 15 residues. Germline CDR1 reads SGHRS; CDR2 reads YFSETQ. The CDR3 sequence: CASSLGQGAGYEQYF. The CDR3 DNA sequence: TGCGCCAGCAGCTTGGGACAGGGGGCTGGCTACGAGCAGTACTTC.

The chain is built from TRBV2 and TRBJ1-2; 7 bases line up with TRBD1. V gave up 9 bases and J gave up 7 bases; unmatched junction bases: 11. There are 13 residues in the CDR3. Per germline, CDR1 SNHLY and CDR2 FYNNEI. In nucleotides, the CDR3 is TGTGCCAGTGGACAGGAGAACGCGCTTGGCTACACCTTC. It encodes CASGQENALGYTF.

The J gene is TRBJ1-6, the V gene TRBV11-3; TRBD1 matches 10 bases. This CDR3 is 15 amino acids long. The trim removed 5 bases at V and 8 bases at J, leaving 6 bases unmatched. Germline V CDR1 and CDR2: SGHNT, YENEEA. CDR3 sequence: CASSLGTGVYSPLHF. The DNA for the CDR3 is TGTGCCAGCAGCCTAGGGACAGGGGTATATTCACCCCTCCACTTT.